The 13 T cell receptor beta chains in this list originate from one sample, sequenced in a study of T cells in Graves' hyperthyroidism and ophthalmopathy. RNA transcripts served as the template for amplifying TCR beta CDR3 regions. The primer set for the first-round RT-PCR of the TCR CDR3 was HTBI. TCRdb processed the multiplex PCR reads anew with MiXCR; each CDR3 protein has one entry. The sample contains nearly 600,000 distinct CDR3 sequences, 13% to 15% of which appear only once. What was sequenced was blood. These receptors were obtained from a woman between 18 and 30 years old with Graves' ophthalmopathy.

This clonotype was seen repeatedly, ten times or more. CDR3 protein: CSAPYRAGGGEQYF. The CDR3 nucleotides are TGCAGTGCTCCTTATAGAGCGGGAGGAGGGGAGCAGTACTTC. V and J are TRBV20-1 and TRBJ2-7; 9 bases match TRBD2. The trim removed 5 bases at V and 7 bases at J, leaving 12 bases unmatched. Germline V gene data show CDR1 as DFQATT and CDR2 as SNEGSKA (reference sequence). The length of the CDR3 is 14 residues.

This sequence joins TRBV7-9 and TRBJ2-5; TRBD2 matches 14 bases. This CDR3 is built from 17 residues. The germline CDR1 and CDR2 sequences are SEHNR and FQNEAQ (reference sequence). The V and J ends lost 3 bases and 4 bases, in that order; junction bases with no gene match: 7. The CDR3 DNA is TGTGCCAGCAGCTTGACGACTAGCGGGAGGGTTGGAGAGACCCAGTACTTC. This codes for CASSLTTSGRVGETQYF.

This clonotype showed up many times. The V call is TRBV28, the J call TRBJ1-5; D is ambiguous. Germline CDR1 MDHEN, CDR2 SYDVKM. With 2 bases removed from V and 2 bases from J, the gap between germline ends came to 10 bases. The CDR3 has 15 residues. The CDR3 is CASSLLVKGNQPQHF. The DNA for the CDR3 is TGTGCCAGCAGTTTACTGGTCAAGGGCAATCAGCCCCAGCATTTT. The entire variable domain, with the rest obtained from reference TRBV28 and TRBJ1-5, is as follows: DVKVTQSSRYLVKRTGEKVFLECVQDMDHENMFWYRQDPGLGLRLIYFSYDVKMKEKGDIPEGYSVSREKKERFSLILESASTNQTSMYLCASSLLVKGNQPQHFGDGTRLSIL.

This clonotype was detected only a few times. The V gene is TRBV6-1, the J gene TRBJ2-3; TRBD2 matches 7 bases. Trimming cost V 4 bases and J 0 bases; bases outside gene matches: 7. Germline-derived CDR1 and CDR2 are MNHNS and SASEGT. The CDR3 contains 16 residues. The CDR3 DNA is TGTGCCAGCAGTGCGCTAGCGGATACTAGCACAGATACGCAGTATTTT. Translating it yields CASSALADTSTDTQYF.

This clonotype was counted at least ten times. This chain uses TRBV13 with TRBJ2-3; 10 bases are shared with TRBD2. There are 16 residues in the CDR3. J lost 3 bases, V lost 2 bases, and 5 bases had no gene match. Germline loops: CDR1 PRHDT, CDR2 FYEKMQ (reference sequence). The CDR3 sequence is CASSLRSGRSTDTQYF. CDR3 nucleotide sequence: TGTGCCAGCAGCTTACGTAGCGGGAGGAGTACAGATACGCAGTATTTT.

This rearrangement joins TRBV11-2 to TRBJ1-2; 7 nucleotides line up with TRBD1. Germline V lookup: CDR1 SGHAT, CDR2 FQNNGV. This CDR3 region has 13 residues. The junction had 10 bases not matched to a gene; V was cut back by 8 bases and J by 7 bases. The CDR3 region has the DNA TGTGCCAGCCGCTCCACAGGGGTTTTTGGCTACACCTTC. It encodes CASRSTGVFGYTF.

This clonotype has ten or more counts. The V and J genes are TRBV6-1 and TRBJ2-3; 7 bases map to TRBD1. The length of the CDR3 is 14 residues. Looked up from germline, CDR1 is MNHNS and CDR2 is SASEGT. V shed 8 bases and J 4 bases; nucleotides not matched to a gene: 9. In nucleotides, the CDR3 is TGTGCCAGCTCCCTGAGGGGGCTCGCAGATACGCAGTATTTT. It yields the protein CASSLRGLADTQYF.

This clonotype was found a few times. This chain uses TRBV6-1 with TRBJ1-1; D possibly corresponds to TRBD1 (6 bases). The CDR3 length is 16 residues. The germline V gene has CDR1 MNHNS and CDR2 SASEGT. Between the trimmed V and J ends, which lost 6 bases and 4 bases, there was a span of 21 bases. CDR3 coding DNA: TGTGCCAGCAGCCAGCTACAGGGAATCCATGTCACTGAAGCTTTCTTT. It is translated as CASSQLQGIHVTEAFF.

The CDR3 loop reads CASSFSQGYYEQYV. DNA of the CDR3: TGTGCCAGCAGCTTTTCACAGGGTTACTACGAGCAGTACGTC. The chain uses TRBV7-2 and TRBJ2-7; a weak D match, TRBD1 (6 bases). The ends were cut back, 3 bases at V and 3 bases at J, with 12 bases in the middle. The CDR3 has 14 amino acids. Germline CDR1 SGHTA, CDR2 FQGNSA.

This clonotype has a count of ten or more. The V gene is TRBV27, the J gene TRBJ2-7; 10 positions agree with TRBD1. After removal of 5 bases from V and 2 bases from J, the junction contained 27 bases not matched to a gene. The length of the CDR3 is 22 residues. CDR1 MNHEY and CDR2 SMNVEV come from the germline V gene (reference sequence). CDR3 sequence reads: CASSPRRDRGLFYSLAAYEQYF. The CDR3 DNA follows: TGTGCCAGCAGTCCCCGCCGGGACAGGGGCTTATTTTACTCACTAGCAGCCTACGAGCAGTACTTC.

This clonotype was seen at least ten times. This rearrangement joins TRBV7-9 to TRBJ1-1; no firm D call. CDR1 is SEHNR, CDR2 FQNEAQ, per germline (reference sequence). Deletions cut 2 bases from V and 8 bases from J, with 6 bases between. The CDR3 consists of 11 residues. CDR3 loop: CASSLMPEAFF. The CDR3 nucleotides are TGTGCCAGCAGCTTAATGCCCGAAGCTTTCTTT.

This chain uses TRBV20-1 with TRBJ2-7; D is unresolved. CDR3 size: 13 residues. Trimming removed 3 bases from V and 3 bases from J, with 12 bases in between. Germline V gene lookup returns CDR1 DFQATT and CDR2 SNEGSKA (reference sequence). CDR3 residues: CSARGLSLYEQYF. The CDR3 DNA follows: TGCAGTGCTAGGGGCCTTTCACTCTACGAGCAGTACTTC.

This sequence joins TRBV12-3 or TRBV12-4 and TRBJ2-4; TRBD2 agrees at 9 bases. The CDR3 is made up of 19 amino acids. After removal of 5 bases from V and 0 bases from J, the junction contained 14 bases not matched to a gene. CDR3 nucleotides: TGTGCCAGCAGTAAGGGGCTGACTAGCGGAACTCTAGCCAAAAACATTCAGTACTTC. Encoded protein: CASSKGLTSGTLAKNIQYF.